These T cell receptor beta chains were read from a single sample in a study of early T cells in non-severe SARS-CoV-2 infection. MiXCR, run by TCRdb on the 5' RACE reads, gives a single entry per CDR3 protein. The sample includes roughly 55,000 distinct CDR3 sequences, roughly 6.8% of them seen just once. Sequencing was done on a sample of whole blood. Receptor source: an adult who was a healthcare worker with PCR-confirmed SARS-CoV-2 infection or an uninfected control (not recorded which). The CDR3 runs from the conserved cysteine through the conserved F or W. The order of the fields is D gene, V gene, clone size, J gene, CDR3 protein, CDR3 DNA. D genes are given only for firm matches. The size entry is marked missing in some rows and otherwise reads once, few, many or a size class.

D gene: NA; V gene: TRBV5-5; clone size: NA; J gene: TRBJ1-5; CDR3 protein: CASSPEITYSNQPQHF; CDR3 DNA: TGTGCCAGCAGCCCGGAGATTACTTATAGCAATCAGCCCCAGCATTTT
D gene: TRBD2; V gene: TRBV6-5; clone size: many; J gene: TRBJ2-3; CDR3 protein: CASSYSWLRLATDTQYF; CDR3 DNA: TGTGCCAGCAGTTACTCGTGGTTGAGACTAGCCACAGATACGCAGTATTTT
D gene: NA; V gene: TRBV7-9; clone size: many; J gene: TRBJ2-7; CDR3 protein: CASSLTGVGEQYF; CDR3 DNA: TGTGCCAGCAGCTTAACCGGGGTCGGGGAGCAGTACTTC
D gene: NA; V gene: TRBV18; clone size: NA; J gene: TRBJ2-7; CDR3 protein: CASSPPGGYEQYF; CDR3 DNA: TGTGCCAGCTCACCACCAGGGGGCTACGAGCAGTACTTC
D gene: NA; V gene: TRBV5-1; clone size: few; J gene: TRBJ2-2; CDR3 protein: CASSLASADTGELFF; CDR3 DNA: TGCGCCAGCAGCTTGGCCTCGGCAGATACCGGGGAGCTGTTTTTT
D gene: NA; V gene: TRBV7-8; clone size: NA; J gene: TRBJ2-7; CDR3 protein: CASSLDLVGAAGSYEQYF; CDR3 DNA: TGTGCCAGCAGCTTAGATTTGGTGGGTGCGGCAGGGTCCTACGAGCAGTACTTC
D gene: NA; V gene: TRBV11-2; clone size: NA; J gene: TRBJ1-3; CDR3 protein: CASSLDRPSGNTIYF; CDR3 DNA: TGTGCCAGCAGCTTAGACAGACCCTCTGGAAACACCATATATTTT
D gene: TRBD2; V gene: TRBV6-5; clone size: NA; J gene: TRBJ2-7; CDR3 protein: CASNRPGLAGEEQYF; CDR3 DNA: TGTGCCAGCAATCGACCGGGACTAGCGGGGGAGGAGCAGTACTTC
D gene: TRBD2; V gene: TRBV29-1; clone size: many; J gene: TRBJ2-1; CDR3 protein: CSAGTSAGEQFF; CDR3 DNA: TGCAGCGCCGGGACTAGCGCCGGTGAGCAGTTCTTC
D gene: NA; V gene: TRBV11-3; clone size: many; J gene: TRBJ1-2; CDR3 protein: CASSGGLGRSNYGYTF; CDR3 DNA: TGTGCCAGCAGCGGGGGCCTTGGACGGAGTAACTATGGCTACACCTTC
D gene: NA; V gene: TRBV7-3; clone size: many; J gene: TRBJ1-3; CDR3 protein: CASSLSRGNTIYF; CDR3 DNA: TGTGCCAGCAGCTTAAGTCGGGGAAACACCATATATTTT
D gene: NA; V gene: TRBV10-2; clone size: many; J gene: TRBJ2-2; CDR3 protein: CASSRGNTGELFF; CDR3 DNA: TGCGCCAGCAGTCGGGGGAACACCGGGGAGCTGTTTTTT
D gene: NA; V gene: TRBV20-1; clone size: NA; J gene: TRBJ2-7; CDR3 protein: CSAPGWAGMNEQYF; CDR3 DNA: TGCAGTGCCCCGGGTTGGGCGGGGATGAACGAGCAGTACTTC
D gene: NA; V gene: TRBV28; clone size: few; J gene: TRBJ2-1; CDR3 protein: CASSFLSNKDYNEQFF; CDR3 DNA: TGTGCCAGCAGTTTCCTCAGCAATAAAGACTACAATGAGCAGTTCTTC
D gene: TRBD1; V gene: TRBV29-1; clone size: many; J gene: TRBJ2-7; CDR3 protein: CSVEDPGTGGLSEQYF; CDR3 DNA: TGCAGCGTCGAGGATCCCGGGACAGGGGGCTTAAGCGAGCAGTACTTC
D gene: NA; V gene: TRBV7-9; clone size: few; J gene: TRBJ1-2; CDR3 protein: CASIFPGPNDGYTF; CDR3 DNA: TGTGCCAGCATCTTCCCCGGGCCCAACGATGGCTACACCTTC
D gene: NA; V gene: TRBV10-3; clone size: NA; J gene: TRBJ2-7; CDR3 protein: CAISLWGYEQYF; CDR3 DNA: TGTGCCATCAGCTTGTGGGGGTACGAGCAGTACTTC
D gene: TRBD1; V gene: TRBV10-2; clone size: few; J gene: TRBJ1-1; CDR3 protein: CASGQQGDNTEAFF; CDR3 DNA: TGCGCCAGCGGACAACAGGGGGATAACACTGAAGCTTTCTTT
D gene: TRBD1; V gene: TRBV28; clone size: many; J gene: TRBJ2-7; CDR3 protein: CASSLGTGGYEQYF; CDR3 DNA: TGTGCCAGCAGTTTAGGGACAGGGGGCTACGAGCAGTACTTC
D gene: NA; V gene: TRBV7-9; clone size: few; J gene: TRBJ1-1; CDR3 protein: CASSLVSTQERTEAFF; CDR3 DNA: TGTGCCAGCAGCTTAGTTTCCACACAGGAAAGAACTGAAGCTTTCTTT
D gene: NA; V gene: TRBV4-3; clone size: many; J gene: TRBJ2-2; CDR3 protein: CASSQGPYRQANTGELFF; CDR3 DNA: TGCGCCAGCAGCCAAGGGCCCTATCGACAAGCGAACACCGGGGAGCTGTTTTTT
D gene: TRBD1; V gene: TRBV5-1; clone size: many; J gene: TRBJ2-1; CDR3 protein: CASSLADRGEYNEQFF; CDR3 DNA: TGCGCCAGCAGCTTGGCCGACAGGGGGGAGTACAATGAGCAGTTCTTC
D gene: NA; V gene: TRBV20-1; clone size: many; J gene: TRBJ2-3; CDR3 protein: CSAVLGTQYF; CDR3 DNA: TGCAGTGCTGTTTTGGGTACGCAGTATTTT
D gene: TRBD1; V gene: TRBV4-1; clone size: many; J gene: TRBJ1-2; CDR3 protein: CASSQDFDRAYRNYGYTF; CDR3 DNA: TGCGCCAGCAGCCAAGATTTTGACAGGGCCTACCGGAACTATGGCTACACCTTC
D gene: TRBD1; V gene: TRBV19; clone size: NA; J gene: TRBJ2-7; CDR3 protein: CASGQGVVDEQYF; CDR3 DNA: TGTGCCAGTGGACAGGGGGTGGTCGACGAGCAGTACTTC
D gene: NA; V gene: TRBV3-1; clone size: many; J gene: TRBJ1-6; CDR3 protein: CASSQVEGSPLHF; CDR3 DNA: TGTGCCAGCAGCCAAGTGGAGGGTTCACCCCTCCACTTT
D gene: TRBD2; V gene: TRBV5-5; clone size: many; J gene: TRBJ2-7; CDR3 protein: CASSSSGGEGVFKQYF; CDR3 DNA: TGTGCCAGCAGCTCTTCCGGAGGGGAGGGAGTGTTTAAGCAGTACTTC
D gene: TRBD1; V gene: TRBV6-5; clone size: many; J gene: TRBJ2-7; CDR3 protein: CASSRHRGTYEQYF; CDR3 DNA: TGTGCCAGCAGTCGTCACAGGGGCACCTACGAGCAGTACTTC
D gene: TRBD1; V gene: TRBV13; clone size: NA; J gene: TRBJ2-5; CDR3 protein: CASSWTGSREETQYF; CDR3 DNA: TGTGCCAGCAGCTGGACAGGGTCGCGCGAAGAGACCCAGTACTTC
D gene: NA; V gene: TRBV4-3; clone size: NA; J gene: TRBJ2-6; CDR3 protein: CASSQEEGSSSGANVLTF; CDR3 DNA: TGCGCCAGCAGCCAAGAGGAGGGATCCAGCTCTGGGGCCAACGTCCTGACTTTC
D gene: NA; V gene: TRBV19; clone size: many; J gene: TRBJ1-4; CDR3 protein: CASSKGGIGNEKLFF; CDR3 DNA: TGTGCCAGTAGTAAAGGGGGTATCGGTAATGAAAAACTGTTTTTT
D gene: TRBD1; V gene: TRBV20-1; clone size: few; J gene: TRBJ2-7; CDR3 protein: CSARYRGARNEQYF; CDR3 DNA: TGCAGTGCTAGGTACAGGGGGGCCCGCAACGAGCAGTACTTC
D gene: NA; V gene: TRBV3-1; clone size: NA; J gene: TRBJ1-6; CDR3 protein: CASSQDRRGTYNSPLHF; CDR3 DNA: TGTGCCAGCAGCCAAGACCGTCGGGGTACCTATAATTCACCCCTCCACTTT
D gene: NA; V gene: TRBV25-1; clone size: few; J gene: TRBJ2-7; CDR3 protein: CASSEYYSTDSYEQYF; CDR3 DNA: TGTGCCAGCAGTGAATACTATTCGACAGACTCCTACGAGCAGTACTTC
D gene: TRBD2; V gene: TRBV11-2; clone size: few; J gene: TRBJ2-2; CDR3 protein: CASSFTSGNTGELFF; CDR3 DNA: TGTGCCAGCAGCTTTACTAGCGGGAACACCGGGGAGCTGTTTTTT
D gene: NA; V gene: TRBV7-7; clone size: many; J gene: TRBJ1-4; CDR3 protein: CASSLDRNEKLFF; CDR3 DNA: TGTGCTAGCAGCTTAGACAGAAATGAAAAACTGTTTTTT
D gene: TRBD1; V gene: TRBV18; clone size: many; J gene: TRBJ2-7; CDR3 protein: CASSHTGQGSYEQYF; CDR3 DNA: TGTGCCAGCTCTCATACGGGACAGGGATCCTACGAGCAGTACTTC
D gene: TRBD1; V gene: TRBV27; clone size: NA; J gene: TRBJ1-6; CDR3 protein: CASSIRRGRFGNSPLHF; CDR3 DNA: TGTGCCAGCAGCATCAGGAGGGGGCGTTTTGGTAATTCACCCCTCCACTTT
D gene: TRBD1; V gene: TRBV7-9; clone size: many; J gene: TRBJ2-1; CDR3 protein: CASSSNRGNGQFF; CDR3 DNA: TGTGCCAGCAGCTCCAACAGGGGAAATGGGCAGTTCTTC
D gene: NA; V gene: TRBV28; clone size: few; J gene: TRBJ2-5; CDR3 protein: CASSLGAGILLETQYF; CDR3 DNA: TGTGCCAGCAGTTTAGGGGCAGGGATTTTGTTGGAGACCCAGTACTTC
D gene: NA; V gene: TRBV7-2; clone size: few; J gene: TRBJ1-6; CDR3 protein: CASSSQGPAFSYNSPLHF; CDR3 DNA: TGTGCCAGCAGCTCCCAGGGACCTGCGTTCTCCTATAATTCACCCCTCCACTTT
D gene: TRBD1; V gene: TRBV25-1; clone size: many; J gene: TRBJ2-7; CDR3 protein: CASSDARQGFTYEQYF; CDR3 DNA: TGTGCCAGCAGTGACGCCCGACAGGGGTTCACCTACGAGCAGTACTTC
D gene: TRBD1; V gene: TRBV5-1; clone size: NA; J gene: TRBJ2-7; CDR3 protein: CASSPRTGQGRIEQYF; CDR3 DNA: TGCGCCAGCAGCCCGAGGACCGGACAGGGGCGGATCGAGCAGTACTTC
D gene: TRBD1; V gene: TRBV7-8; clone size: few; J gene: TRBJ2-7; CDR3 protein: CASSSTGGISYEQYF; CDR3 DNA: TGTGCCAGCAGCTCGACAGGGGGAATCAGCTACGAGCAGTACTTC
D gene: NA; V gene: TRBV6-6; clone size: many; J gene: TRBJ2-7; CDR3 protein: CASSLVRGAGDEQYF; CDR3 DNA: TGTGCCAGCAGTTTAGTCCGGGGGGCTGGGGACGAGCAGTACTTC
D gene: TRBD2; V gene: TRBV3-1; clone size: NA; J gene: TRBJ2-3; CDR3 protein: CASSNGLAGADTQYF; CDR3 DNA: TGTGCCAGCAGCAACGGACTAGCGGGGGCCGATACGCAGTATTTT
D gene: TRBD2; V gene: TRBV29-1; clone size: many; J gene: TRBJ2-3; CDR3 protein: CSSGLAGVTDTQYF; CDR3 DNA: TGCAGCTCCGGACTAGCGGGGGTGACAGATACGCAGTATTTT
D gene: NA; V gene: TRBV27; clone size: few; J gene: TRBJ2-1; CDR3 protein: CASSFGHEQFF; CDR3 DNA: TGTGCCAGCAGTTTCGGGCATGAGCAGTTCTTC
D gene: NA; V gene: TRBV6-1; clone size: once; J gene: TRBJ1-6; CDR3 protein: CASSSTRQNLPLHF; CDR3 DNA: TGTGCCAGCAGTTCCACCCGACAGAATTTACCCCTCCACTTT
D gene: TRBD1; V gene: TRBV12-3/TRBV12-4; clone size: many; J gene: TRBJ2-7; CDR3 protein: CASRPDRGSSYEQYF; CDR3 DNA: TGTGCCAGCAGACCGGACAGGGGGAGCTCCTACGAGCAGTACTTC
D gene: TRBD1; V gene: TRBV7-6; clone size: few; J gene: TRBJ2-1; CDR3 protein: CASSTGQSLNNEQFF; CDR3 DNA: TGTGCCAGCAGCACGGGACAGTCCCTTAACAATGAGCAGTTCTTC
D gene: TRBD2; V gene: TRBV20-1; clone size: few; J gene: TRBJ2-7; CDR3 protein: CSARSRAGVVYEQYF; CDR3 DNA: TGCAGTGCTCGGAGCAGGGCGGGGGTCGTCTACGAGCAGTACTTC
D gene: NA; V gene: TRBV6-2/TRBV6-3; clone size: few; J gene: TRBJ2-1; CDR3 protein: CTSSWVGNNEQFF; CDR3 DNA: TGTACCAGCAGTTGGGTGGGAAACAATGAGCAGTTCTTC
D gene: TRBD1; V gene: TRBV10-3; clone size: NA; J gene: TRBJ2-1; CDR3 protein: CAISESGRGNEQFF; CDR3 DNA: TGTGCCATCAGTGAGTCGGGCAGGGGGAATGAGCAGTTCTTC
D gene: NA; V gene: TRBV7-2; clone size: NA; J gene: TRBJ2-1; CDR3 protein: CASSYDRLPTQFF; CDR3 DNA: TGTGCCAGCAGCTACGACAGACTACCAACCCAGTTCTTC
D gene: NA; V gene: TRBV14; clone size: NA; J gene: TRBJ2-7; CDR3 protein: CASSQRAGGRHEQYF; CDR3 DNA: TGTGCCAGCAGCCAAAGGGCAGGGGGGCGCCACGAGCAGTACTTC
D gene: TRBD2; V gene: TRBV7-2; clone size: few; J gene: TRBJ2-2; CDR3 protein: CASSLLYGRADGELFF; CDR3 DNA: TGTGCCAGCAGCTTACTATACGGGAGGGCGGACGGGGAGCTGTTTTTT
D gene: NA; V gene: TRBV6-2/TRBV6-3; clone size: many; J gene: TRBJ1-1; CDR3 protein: CASSPYGEGSTEAFF; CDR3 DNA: TGTGCCAGCAGCCCTTATGGGGAGGGGAGCACTGAAGCTTTCTTT
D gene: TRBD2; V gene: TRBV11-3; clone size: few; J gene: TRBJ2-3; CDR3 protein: CASKTSGADTQYF; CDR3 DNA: TGTGCCAGCAAGACTAGCGGGGCAGATACGCAGTATTTT